Listed here are 12 T cell receptor beta chains from one sample, sequenced in a study of CD8+ T cells in alopecia areata. RNA, once extracted, was reverse transcribed into cDNA for use as the sequencing template. Sequencing was performed with immunoSEQ multiplex PCR; in TCRdb, only in-frame clones are kept and a portion is missing. The sample has about 270,000 clones, 45% to 70% seen once. As for treatment: oral pan-JAK inhibitor, 5-10 mg twice daily. The source material was CD4+ T cells sorted from blood, sampled at week 52, from a patient treated with tofacitinib. These receptors all come from a human donor with alopecia areata.

This clone has only a few counts. The chain joins TRBV5-6 to TRBJ1-1; a weak D match, TRBD1 (5 bases). The CDR3 runs to 15 residues. In germline, CDR1 is SGHDT, CDR2 YYEEEE. Trimming shortened V by 0 bases and J by 2 bases, and 11 bases separated the two germline ends. Here the CDR3 DNA reads TGTGCCAGCAGCTTGGTTGGCAGGGCCAACACTGAAGCTTTCTTT. Amino acid sequence: CASSLVGRANTEAFF.

This clone has only one observation. CDR3 bases: TGTGCCAGCTCACCTTTGGGGACCCATAATTCACCCCTCCACTTT. Residues: CASSPLGTHNSPLHF. The chain uses TRBV2 and TRBJ1-6, with a weak D call TRBD1 (5 bases). Trimming shortened V by 8 bases and J by 5 bases, and 16 bases separated the two germline ends. CDR3 length: 15 residues. Germline-derived CDR1 and CDR2 are SNHLY and FYNNEI.

The rearrangement joins TRBV9 to TRBJ2-1; no clear D gene. The CDR3 loop spans 15 amino acids. Trimming cost V 3 bases and J 0 bases, with 10 bases left between them. Germline CDR1 and CDR2: SGDLS and YYNGEE. The CDR3 is CASSARSYSYNEQFF. In DNA form, the CDR3 reads TGTGCCAGCAGCGCCCGCTCATACTCCTACAATGAGCAGTTCTTC.

The rearrangement links TRBV6-1 to TRBJ2-5; D is possibly TRBD2 (5 bases). Looked up from germline, CDR1 is MNHNS and CDR2 is SASEGT. This CDR3 spans 12 amino acids. Trimming took 6 bases from V and 7 from J, leaving 12 bases between them. The CDR3 sequence: CASSGESGTQYF. Here the CDR3 DNA reads TGTGCCAGCAGCGGAGAAAGCGGGACCCAGTACTTC.

This clone has only a few counts. The same CDR3 is also encoded by other DNA sequences in this sample. The gene calls are TRBV7-9 and TRBJ1-1; D gene uncertain. Trimming cost V 0 bases and J 2 bases, with 4 bases left between them. This CDR3 spans 13 amino acids. Germline V gene sequence: CDR1 SEHNR, CDR2 FQNEAQ (reference sequence). CDR3 amino acids: CASSLAGNTEAFF. The CDR3 DNA reads TGTGCCAGCAGCTTAGCGGGTAACACTGAAGCTTTCTTT. The full variable domain, its missing parts supplied by reference TRBV7-9 and TRBJ1-1, is DTGVSQNPRHKITKRGQNVTFRCDPISEHNRLYWYRQTLGQGPEFLTYFQNEAQLEKSRLLSDRFSAERPKGSFSTLEIQRTEQGDSAMYLCASSLAGNTEAFFGQGTRLTVV.

This clone came up once. The chain is built from TRBV2 and TRBJ2-3; the match to TRBD2 covers 9 bases. This CDR3 has 14 residues. After removal of 6 bases from V and 5 bases from J, the junction contained 6 bases not matched to a gene. The germline V gene encodes CDR1 SNHLY and CDR2 FYNNEI. For the CDR3, the DNA is TGTGCCAGCAGATTAGCGGGGGTGGAAGATACGCAGTATTTT. Translated, it gives CASRLAGVEDTQYF.

V usage is TRBV29-1 and J usage is TRBJ1-2; D not resolved. V was shortened by 2 bases and J by 5 bases, with 12 bases between the two germline ends. The V gene's germline CDR1 is SQVTM and CDR2 ANQGSEA. The length of the CDR3 is 13 residues. The CDR3 region is CSVELGHLYGYTF. CDR3 DNA sequence: TGCAGCGTTGAACTCGGCCACCTATATGGCTACACCTTC.

The CDR3 region has the DNA TGTGCCAGCAGTGAAATGAGGCAAGGGGAGACCCAGTACTTC. It codes for CASSEMRQGETQYF. V is TRBV25-1 and J is TRBJ2-5; D is uncertain. Germline assignment: CDR1 MGHDK and CDR2 SYGVNS. Between the trimmed V and J ends, which lost 2 bases and 5 bases, there was a span of 12 bases. The CDR3 is 14 amino acids.

Only a few counts were recorded for this clone. J is TRBJ2-7 and V is TRBV10-3; 7 bases fit TRBD1. There are 12 residues in the CDR3. Germline trimming cut 11 bases from V and 4 bases from J; bases unmatched to any gene: 8. CDR1 and CDR2 (germline): ENHRY, SYGVKD. CDR3 protein: CASSGGRYEQYF. Here the CDR3 DNA reads TGTGCCTCCTCAGGGGGTCGGTACGAGCAGTACTTC.

Points on this clone: The sample has other DNA sequences that encode this CDR3 too. This chain uses TRBV30 with TRBJ2-3, with D perhaps matching TRBD1 (6 bases). CDR3 length: 13 residues. The V and J ends lost 0 bases and 3 bases respectively, with 7 bases between them. Germline-derived CDR1 and CDR2 are GTSNPN and SVGIG (reference sequence). CDR3 residues: CAWSVQGTDTQYF. The CDR3 DNA is TGTGCCTGGAGTGTTCAGGGGACAGATACGCAGTATTTT.

Comment on this clone: Distinct nucleotide sequences in the sample also encode this CDR3. The gene calls are TRBV29-1 and TRBJ1-5, with 7 nucleotides matching TRBD1. V trimming: 5 bases; J trimming: 3 bases; junction bases outside the gene matches: 4. The CDR3 length is 13 residues. In germline, CDR1 is SQVTM, CDR2 ANQGSEA. This CDR3 reads CSVRTGLNQPQHF. DNA of the CDR3: TGCAGCGTTCGGACAGGACTCAATCAGCCCCAGCATTTT.

This clone came up a few times. V usage is TRBV7-2 and J usage is TRBJ1-1; no clear D. CDR3 size: 14 residues. Trimming took 1 base from V and 4 from J, leaving 10 bases between them. The germline CDR1 and CDR2 sequences are SGHTA and FQGNSA. The CDR3 here is CASSLEYVGTEAFF. The CDR3 DNA reads TGTGCCAGCAGCTTAGAGTATGTGGGCACTGAAGCTTTCTTT.